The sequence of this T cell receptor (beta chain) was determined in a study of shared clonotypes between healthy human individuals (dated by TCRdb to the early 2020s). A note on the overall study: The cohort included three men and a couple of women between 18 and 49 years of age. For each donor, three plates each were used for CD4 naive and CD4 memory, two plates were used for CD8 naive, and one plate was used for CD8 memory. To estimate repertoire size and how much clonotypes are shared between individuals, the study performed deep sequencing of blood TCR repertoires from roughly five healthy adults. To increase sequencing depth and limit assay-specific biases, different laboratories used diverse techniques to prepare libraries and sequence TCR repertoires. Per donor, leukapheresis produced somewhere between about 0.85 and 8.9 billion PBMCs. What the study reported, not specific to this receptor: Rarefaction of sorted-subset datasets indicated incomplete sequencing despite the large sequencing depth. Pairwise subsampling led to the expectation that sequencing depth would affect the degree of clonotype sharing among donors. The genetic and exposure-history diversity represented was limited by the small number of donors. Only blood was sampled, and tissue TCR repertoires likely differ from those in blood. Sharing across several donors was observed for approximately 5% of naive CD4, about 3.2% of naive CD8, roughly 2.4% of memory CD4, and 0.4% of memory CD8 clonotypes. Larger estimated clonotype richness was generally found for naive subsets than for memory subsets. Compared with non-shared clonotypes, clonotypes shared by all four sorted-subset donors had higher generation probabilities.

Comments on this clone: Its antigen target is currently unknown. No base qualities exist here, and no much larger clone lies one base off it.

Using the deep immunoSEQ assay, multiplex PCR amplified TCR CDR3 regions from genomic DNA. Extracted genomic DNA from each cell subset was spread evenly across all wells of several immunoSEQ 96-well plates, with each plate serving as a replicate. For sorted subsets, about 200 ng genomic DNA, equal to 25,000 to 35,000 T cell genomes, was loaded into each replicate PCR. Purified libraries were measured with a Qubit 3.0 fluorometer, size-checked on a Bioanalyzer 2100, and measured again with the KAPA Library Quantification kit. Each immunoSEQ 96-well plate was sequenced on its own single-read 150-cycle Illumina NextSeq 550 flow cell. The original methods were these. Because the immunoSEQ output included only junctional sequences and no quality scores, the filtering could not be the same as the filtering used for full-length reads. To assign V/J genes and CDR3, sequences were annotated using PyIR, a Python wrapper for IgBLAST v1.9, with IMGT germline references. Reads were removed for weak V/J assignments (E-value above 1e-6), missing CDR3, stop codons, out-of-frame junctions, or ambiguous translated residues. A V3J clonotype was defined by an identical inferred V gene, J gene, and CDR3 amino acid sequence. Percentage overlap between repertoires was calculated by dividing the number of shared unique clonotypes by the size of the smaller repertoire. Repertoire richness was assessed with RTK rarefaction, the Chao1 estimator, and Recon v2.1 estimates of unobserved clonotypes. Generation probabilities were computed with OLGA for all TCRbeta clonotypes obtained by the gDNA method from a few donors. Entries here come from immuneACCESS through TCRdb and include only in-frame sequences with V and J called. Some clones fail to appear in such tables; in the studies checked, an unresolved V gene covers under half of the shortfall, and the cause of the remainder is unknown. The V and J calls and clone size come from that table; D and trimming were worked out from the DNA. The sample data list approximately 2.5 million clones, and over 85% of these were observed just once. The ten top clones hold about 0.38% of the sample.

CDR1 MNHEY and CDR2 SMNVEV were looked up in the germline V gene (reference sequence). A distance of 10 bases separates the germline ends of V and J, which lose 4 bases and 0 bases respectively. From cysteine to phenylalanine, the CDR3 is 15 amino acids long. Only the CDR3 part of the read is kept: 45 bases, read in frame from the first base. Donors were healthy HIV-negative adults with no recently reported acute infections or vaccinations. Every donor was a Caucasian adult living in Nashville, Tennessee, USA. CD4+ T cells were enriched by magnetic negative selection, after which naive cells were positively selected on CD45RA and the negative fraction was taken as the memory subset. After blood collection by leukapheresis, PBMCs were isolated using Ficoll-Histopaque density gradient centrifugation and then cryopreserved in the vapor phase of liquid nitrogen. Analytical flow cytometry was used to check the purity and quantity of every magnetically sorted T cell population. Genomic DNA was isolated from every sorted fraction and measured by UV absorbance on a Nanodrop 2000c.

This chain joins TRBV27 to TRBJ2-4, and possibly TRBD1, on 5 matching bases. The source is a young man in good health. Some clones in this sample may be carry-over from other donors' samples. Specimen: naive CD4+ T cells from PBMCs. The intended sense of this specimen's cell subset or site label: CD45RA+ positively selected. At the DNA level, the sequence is TGTGCCAGCAGTTCCCTCAGGGCAGCCAAAAACATTCAGTACTTC. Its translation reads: CASSSLRAAKNIQYF.